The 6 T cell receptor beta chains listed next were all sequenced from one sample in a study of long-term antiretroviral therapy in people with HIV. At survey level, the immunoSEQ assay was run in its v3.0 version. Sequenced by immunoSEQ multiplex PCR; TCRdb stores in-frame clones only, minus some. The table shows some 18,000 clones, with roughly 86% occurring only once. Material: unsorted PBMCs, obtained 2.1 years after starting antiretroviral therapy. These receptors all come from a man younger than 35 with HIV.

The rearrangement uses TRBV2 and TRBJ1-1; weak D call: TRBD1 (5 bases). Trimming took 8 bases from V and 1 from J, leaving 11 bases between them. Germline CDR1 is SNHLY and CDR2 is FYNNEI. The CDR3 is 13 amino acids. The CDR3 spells CASEGAGNTEAFF. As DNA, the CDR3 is TGTGCCAGCGAAGGGGCGGGGAACACTGAAGCTTTCTTT.

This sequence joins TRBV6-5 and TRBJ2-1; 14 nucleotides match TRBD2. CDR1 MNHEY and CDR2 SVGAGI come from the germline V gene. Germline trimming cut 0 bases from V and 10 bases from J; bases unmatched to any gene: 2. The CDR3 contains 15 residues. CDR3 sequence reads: CASSYSGLAGVEQFF. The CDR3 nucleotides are TGTGCCAGCAGTTACTCGGGACTAGCGGGGGTGGAGCAGTTCTTC.

The CDR3 DNA is TGTGCCAGCGGCGCTAGCGGACACGAGCAGTACTTC. It codes for CASGASGHEQYF. The chain couples TRBV2 to TRBJ2-7, with 7 bases identical to TRBD2. J was trimmed by 5 bases and V by 8 bases; bases with no gene match: 6. Germline loops: CDR1 SNHLY, CDR2 FYNNEI. The CDR3 runs 12 residues.

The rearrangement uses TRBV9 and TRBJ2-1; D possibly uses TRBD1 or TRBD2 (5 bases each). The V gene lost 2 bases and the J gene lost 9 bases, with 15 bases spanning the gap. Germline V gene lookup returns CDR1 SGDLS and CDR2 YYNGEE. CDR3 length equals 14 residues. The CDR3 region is CASSVGDLQSEQFF. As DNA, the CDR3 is TGTGCCAGCAGCGTCGGGGACCTCCAAAGTGAGCAGTTCTTC.

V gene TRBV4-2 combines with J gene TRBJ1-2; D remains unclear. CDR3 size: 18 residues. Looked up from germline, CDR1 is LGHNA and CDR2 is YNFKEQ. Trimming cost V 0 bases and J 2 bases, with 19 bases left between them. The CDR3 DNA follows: TGTGCCAGCAGCCAAGATCGGGGTGGGCCCCGTCGGAACTATGGCTACACCTTC. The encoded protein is CASSQDRGGPRRNYGYTF.

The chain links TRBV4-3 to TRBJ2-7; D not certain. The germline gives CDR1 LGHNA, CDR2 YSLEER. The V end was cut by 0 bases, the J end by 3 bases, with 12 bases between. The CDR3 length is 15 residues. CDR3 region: CASSQDRAGVYEQYF. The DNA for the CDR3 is TGCGCCAGCAGCCAAGATCGTGCTGGGGTCTACGAGCAGTACTTC.